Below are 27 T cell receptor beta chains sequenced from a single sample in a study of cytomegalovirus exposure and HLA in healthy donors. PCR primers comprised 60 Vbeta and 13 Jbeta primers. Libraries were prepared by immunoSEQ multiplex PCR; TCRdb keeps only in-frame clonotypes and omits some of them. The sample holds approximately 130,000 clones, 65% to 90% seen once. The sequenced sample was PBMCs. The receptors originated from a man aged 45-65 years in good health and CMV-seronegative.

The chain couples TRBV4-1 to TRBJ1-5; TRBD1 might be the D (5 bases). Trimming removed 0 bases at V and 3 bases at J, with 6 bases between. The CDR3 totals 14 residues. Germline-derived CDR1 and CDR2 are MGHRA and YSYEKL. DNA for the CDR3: TGCGCCAGCAGCCAAGACAGGGTCAATCAGCCCCAGCATTTT. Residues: CASSQDRVNQPQHF.

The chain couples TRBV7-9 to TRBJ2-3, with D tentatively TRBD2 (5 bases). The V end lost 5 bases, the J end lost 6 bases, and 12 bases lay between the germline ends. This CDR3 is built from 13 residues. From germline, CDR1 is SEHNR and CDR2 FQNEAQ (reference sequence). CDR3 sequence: CASSDPPGDTQYF. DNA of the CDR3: TGTGCCAGCAGCGATCCCCCGGGGGATACGCAGTATTTT.

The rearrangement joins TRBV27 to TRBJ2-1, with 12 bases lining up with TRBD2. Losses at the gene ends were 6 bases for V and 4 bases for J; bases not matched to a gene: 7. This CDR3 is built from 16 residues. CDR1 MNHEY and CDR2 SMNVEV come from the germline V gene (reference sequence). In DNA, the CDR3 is TGTGCCAGCAGGCCGACGACTAGCGGGGGATACAATGAGCAGTTCTTC. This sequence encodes CASRPTTSGGYNEQFF.

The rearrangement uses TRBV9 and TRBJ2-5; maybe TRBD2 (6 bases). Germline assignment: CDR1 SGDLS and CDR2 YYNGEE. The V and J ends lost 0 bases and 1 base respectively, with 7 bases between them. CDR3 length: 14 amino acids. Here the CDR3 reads CASSVGGIQETQYF. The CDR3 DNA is TGTGCCAGCAGCGTAGGCGGGATCCAAGAGACCCAGTACTTC. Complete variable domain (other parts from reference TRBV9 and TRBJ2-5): DSGVTQTPKHLITATGQRVTLRCSPRSGDLSVYWYQQSLDQGLQFLIQYYNGEERAKGNILERFSAQQFPDLHSELNLSSLELGDSALYFCASSVGGIQETQYFGPGTRLLVL.

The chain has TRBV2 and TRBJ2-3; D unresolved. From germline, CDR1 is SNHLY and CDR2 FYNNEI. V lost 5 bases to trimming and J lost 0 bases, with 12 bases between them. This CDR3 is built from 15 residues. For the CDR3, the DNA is TGTGCCAGCAGTCCTGGCCCCCCGAGCACAGATACGCAGTATTTT. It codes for CASSPGPPSTDTQYF. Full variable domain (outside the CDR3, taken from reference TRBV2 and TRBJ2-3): EPEVTQTPSHQVTQMGQEVILRCVPISNHLYFYWYRQILGQKVEFLVSFYNNEISEKSEIFDDQFSVERPDGSNFTLKIRSTKLEDSAMYFCASSPGPPSTDTQYFGPGTRLTVL.

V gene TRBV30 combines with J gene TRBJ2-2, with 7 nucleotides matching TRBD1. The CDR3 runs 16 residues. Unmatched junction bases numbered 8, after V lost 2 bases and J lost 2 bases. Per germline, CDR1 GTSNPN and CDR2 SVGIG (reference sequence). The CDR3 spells CAWSYPGQTNTGELFF. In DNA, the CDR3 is TGTGCCTGGAGTTATCCGGGACAGACCAACACCGGGGAGCTGTTTTTT. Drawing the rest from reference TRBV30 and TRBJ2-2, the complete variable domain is SQTIHQWPATLVQPVGSPLSLECTVEGTSNPNLYWYRQAAGRGLQLLFYSVGIGQISSEVPQNLSASRPQDRQFILSSKKLLLSDSGFYLCAWSYPGQTNTGELFFGEGSRLTVL.

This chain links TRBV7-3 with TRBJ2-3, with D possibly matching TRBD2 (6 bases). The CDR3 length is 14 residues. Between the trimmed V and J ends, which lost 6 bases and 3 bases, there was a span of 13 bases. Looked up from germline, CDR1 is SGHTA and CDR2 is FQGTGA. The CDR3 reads CASRNRLVTDTQYF. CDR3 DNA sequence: TGTGCCAGCAGAAACAGACTAGTGACAGATACGCAGTATTTT.

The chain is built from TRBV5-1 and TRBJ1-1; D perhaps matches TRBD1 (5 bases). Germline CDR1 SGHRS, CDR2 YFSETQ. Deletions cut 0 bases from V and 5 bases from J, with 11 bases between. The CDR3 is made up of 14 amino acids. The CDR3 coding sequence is TGCGCCAGCAGCTTGGGATATGACAGAACTGAAGCTTTCTTT. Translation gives CASSLGYDRTEAFF.

This CDR3 reads CASSQESVEGPQHF. The CDR3 DNA reads as TGTGCCAGCAGCCAAGAGTCAGTCGAGGGGCCCCAGCATTTT. V is TRBV4-2 and J is TRBJ1-5, with D uncertain. Germline loops: CDR1 LGHNA, CDR2 YNFKEQ. The CDR3 totals 14 residues. V lost 0 bases, J lost 9 bases, and 12 bases lay in between.

The CDR3 nucleotides are TGTGCCAGCAGCCGAGCGGGGGGCTCGAACACCGGGGAGCTGTTTTTT. Translation: CASSRAGGSNTGELFF. This chain uses TRBV7-2 with TRBJ2-2; 9 nucleotides line up with TRBD2. CDR3 length: 16 amino acids. Germline V CDR1 and CDR2: SGHTA, FQGNSA. Germline trimming cut 5 bases from V and 0 bases from J; bases unmatched to any gene: 4.

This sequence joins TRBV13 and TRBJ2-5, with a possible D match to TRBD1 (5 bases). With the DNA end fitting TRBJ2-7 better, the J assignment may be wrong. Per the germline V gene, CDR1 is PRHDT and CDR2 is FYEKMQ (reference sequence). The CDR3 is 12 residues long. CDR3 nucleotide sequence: TGTGCCAGCAGCCGACAGCGCTACGAGCAGTACTTC. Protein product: CASSRQRYEQYF.

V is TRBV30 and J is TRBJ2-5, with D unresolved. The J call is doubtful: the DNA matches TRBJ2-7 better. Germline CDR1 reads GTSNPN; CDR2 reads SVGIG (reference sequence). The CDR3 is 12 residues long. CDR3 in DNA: TGTGCCTGGACCAGCGAAAACTACGAGCAGTACTTC. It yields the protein CAWTSENYEQYF.

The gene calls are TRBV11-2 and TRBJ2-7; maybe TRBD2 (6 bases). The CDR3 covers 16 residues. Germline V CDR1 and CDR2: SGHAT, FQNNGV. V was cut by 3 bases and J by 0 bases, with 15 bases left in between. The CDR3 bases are TGTGCCAGCAGCTTCCTCGGGGCGGGGCGCTCCTACGAGCAGTACTTC. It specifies CASSFLGAGRSYEQYF.

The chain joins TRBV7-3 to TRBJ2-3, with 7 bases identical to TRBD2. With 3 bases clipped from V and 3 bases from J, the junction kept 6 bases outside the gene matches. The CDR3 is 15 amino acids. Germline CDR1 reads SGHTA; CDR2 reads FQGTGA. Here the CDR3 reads CASSLSGGRTDTQYF. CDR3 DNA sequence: TGTGCCAGCAGCTTGTCGGGGGGACGGACAGATACGCAGTATTTT.

The CDR3 nucleotides read TGTGCCAGCAGCTTAGATCCAGGCTCCCCAGATACGCAGTATTTT. It specifies CASSLDPGSPDTQYF. The V call is TRBV11-2, the J call TRBJ2-3; D not certain. V was trimmed by 0 bases and J by 4 bases, leaving 11 bases between them. The CDR3 extends over 15 amino acids. Germline loops: CDR1 SGHAT, CDR2 FQNNGV.

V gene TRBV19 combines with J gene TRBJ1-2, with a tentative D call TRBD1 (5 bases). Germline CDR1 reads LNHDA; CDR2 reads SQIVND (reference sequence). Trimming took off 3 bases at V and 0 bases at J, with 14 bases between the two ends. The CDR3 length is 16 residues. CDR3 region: CASSIIATGANYGYTF. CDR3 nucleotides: TGTGCCAGTAGTATCATCGCCACAGGAGCTAACTATGGCTACACCTTC.

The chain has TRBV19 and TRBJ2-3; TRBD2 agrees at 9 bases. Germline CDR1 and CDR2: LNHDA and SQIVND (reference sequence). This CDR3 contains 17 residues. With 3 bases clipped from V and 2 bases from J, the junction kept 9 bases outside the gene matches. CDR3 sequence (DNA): TGTGCCAGTAGTATTTCGGCTAGCGGGATCGCCACAGATACGCAGTATTTT. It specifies CASSISASGIATDTQYF.

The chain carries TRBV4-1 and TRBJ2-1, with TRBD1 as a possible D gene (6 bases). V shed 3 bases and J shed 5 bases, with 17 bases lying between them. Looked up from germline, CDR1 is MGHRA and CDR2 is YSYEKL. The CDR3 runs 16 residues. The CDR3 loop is CASSHLGRTANNEQFF. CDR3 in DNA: TGCGCCAGCAGCCACCTTGGGCGGACAGCCAACAATGAGCAGTTCTTC.

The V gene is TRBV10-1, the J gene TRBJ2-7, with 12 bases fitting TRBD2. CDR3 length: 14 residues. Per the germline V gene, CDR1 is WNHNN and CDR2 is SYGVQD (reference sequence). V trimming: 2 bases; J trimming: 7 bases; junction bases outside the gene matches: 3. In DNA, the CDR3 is TGCGCCAGCAGTGAGGTGACTAGCGGGGGAGAGCAGTACTTC. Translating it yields CASSEVTSGGEQYF.

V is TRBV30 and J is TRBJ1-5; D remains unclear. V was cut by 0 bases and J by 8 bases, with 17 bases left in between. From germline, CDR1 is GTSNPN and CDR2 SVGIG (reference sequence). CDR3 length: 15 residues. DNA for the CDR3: TGTGCCTGGAGTGTTCCCCAGTGGGAGGGAAAGCCCCAGCATTTT. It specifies CAWSVPQWEGKPQHF.

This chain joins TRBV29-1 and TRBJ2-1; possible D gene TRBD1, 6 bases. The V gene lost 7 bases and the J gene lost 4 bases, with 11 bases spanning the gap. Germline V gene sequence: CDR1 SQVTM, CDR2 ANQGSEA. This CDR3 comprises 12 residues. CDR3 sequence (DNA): TGCAGCGGGAACAGGGAATACAATGAGCAGTTCTTC. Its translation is CSGNREYNEQFF.

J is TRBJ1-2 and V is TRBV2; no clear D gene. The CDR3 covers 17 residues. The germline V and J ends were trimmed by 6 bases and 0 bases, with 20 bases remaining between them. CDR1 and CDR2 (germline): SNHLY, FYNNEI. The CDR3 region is CASRNRQVQSSNYGYTF. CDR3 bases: TGTGCCAGCAGAAATCGGCAGGTCCAATCATCTAACTATGGCTACACCTTC.

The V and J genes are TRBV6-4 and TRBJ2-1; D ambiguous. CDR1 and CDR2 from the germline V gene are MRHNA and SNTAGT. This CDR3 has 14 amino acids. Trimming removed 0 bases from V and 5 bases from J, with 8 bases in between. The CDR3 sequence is CASSDSPEHNEQFF. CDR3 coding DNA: TGTGCCAGCAGTGACTCCCCCGAGCACAATGAGCAGTTCTTC.

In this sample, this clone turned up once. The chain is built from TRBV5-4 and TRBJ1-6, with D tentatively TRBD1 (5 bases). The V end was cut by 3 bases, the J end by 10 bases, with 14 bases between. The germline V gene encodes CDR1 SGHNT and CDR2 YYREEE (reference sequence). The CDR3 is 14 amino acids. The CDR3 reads CASSSGHLGSPLHF. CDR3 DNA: TGTGCCAGCAGCTCCGGACACCTTGGGTCACCCCTCCACTTT.

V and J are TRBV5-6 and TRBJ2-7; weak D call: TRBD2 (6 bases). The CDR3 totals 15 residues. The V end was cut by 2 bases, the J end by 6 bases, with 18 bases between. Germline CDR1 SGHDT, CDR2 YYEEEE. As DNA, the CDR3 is TGTGCCAGCAGCTTTCAGACTGGCGGGGTCTCCGAGCAGTACTTC. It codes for CASSFQTGGVSEQYF.

CDR3 DNA sequence: TGTGCCAGCAGTCACGACTCTTTCGGTTCACCCCTCCACTTT. Its protein is CASSHDSFGSPLHF. V is TRBV7-9 and J is TRBJ1-6; D unclear. CDR1 and CDR2 from the germline V gene are SEHNR and FQNEAQ (reference sequence). Trimming cost V 6 bases and J 9 bases, with 15 bases left between them. CDR3 length equals 14 residues. Based on the CDR3 plus reference TRBV7-9 and TRBJ1-6, the full variable domain is DTGVSQNPRHKITKRGQNVTFRCDPISEHNRLYWYRQTLGQGPEFLTYFQNEAQLEKSRLLSDRFSAERPKGSFSTLEIQRTEQGDSAMYLCASSHDSFGSPLHFGNGTRLTVT.

CDR3 protein: CASPPGQPNPNYGYTF. Written as DNA, the CDR3 is TGTGCCAGCCCCCCGGGACAGCCCAATCCTAACTATGGCTACACCTTC. V gene TRBV21-1 combines with J gene TRBJ1-2; the D call TRBD1 from the table was never checked on the DNA. TRBV21-1 counts as a pseudogene. The CDR3 is 16 amino acids.